The next 32 T cell receptor beta chains were all read from a single sample in a study of breast tumors, draining lymph nodes, adjacent tissues. Via MiXCR, TCRdb re-called the multiplex PCR reads, giving one row per CDR3 protein. The sample contains around 230,000 distinct CDR3 sequences, under 40% of which appear only once. Axillary draining lymph nodes of breast cancer patients supplied the node samples. The sample taken for sequencing was axillary lymph node tissue. These receptor sequences come from a female donor with breast cancer. Some clones in this sample may be carry-over from other donors' samples.

This clonotype was counted ten times or more. V usage is TRBV29-1 and J usage is TRBJ2-7; 8 bases match TRBD1. Unmatched junction bases numbered 2, after V lost 3 bases and J lost 4 bases. CDR3 size: 12 residues. In germline, CDR1 is SQVTM, CDR2 ANQGSEA. The chain's CDR3 is CSVDDRGYEQYF. The CDR3, as DNA: TGCAGCGTTGATGACAGGGGATACGAGCAGTACTTC.

This clonotype was seen at least ten times. This sequence joins TRBV20-1 and TRBJ2-3, with TRBD2 matching over 13 bases. Germline trimming cut 5 bases from V and 0 bases from J; bases unmatched to any gene: 17. CDR3 size: 20 residues. Looked up from germline, CDR1 is DFQATT and CDR2 is SNEGSKA (reference sequence). The CDR3 protein is CSASNRLPGLAGISTDTQYF. The DNA for the CDR3 is TGCAGTGCTTCCAACCGTCTACCGGGACTAGCGGGGATTAGCACAGATACGCAGTATTTT.

This clonotype was seen a few times. This may come from a read error, since a much larger clone is one base off. The V call is TRBV9, the J call TRBJ1-6; D remains unclear. Looked up from germline, CDR1 is SGDLS and CDR2 is YYNGEE. CDR3 length equals 16 residues. As DNA, the CDR3 is TGTGCCACCAGCCAAGGGTACGGGTCCCCGAATTCACCCCTCCACTTT. Its protein is CATSQGYGSPNSPLHF.

The chain has TRBV2 and TRBJ2-1; perhaps TRBD1 as D (6 bases). This CDR3 is built from 15 residues. In germline, CDR1 is SNHLY, CDR2 FYNNEI. Trimming cost V 10 bases and J 2 bases, with 18 bases left between them. CDR3 nucleotide sequence: TGTGCCACCCAAGGAGGCAGGGGCCCCTACAATGAGCAGTTCTTC. As protein: CATQGGRGPYNEQFF.

This clonotype was observed many times. The V call is TRBV4-3, the J call TRBJ1-2; D may be TRBD1 (5 bases). Looked up from germline, CDR1 is LGHNA and CDR2 is YSLEER. V was trimmed by 2 bases and J by 4 bases, leaving 14 bases between them. The CDR3 is made up of 15 amino acids. CDR3 DNA sequence: TGCGCCAGCAGCCAATCTAAAAGGGACGGCTATGGCTACACCTTC. Protein: CASSQSKRDGYGYTF.

The sample holds a few counts of this clonotype. A much more abundant neighbour one base away suggests this may be a read error. This rearrangement joins TRBV19 to TRBJ2-3, with 8 positions matching TRBD1. CDR1 and CDR2 (germline): LNHDA, SQIVND (reference sequence). The CDR3 is 17 residues long. The CDR3 DNA reads TGTGCCAGTAGTATGGGGGACAGGCGGACTCGCACAGATACGCAGTCTTTT. Amino acids: CASSMGDRRTRTDTQSF.

This clonotype occurred many times. The genes are TRBV10-3 and TRBJ1-2, with D hard to call. The CDR3 is 13 residues long. Germline V gives CDR1 ENHRY, CDR2 SYGVKD. V lost 2 bases to trimming and J lost 4 bases, with 8 bases between them. This CDR3 reads CAISEGFSYGYTF. The CDR3, as DNA: TGTGCCATCAGTGAGGGGTTTAGCTATGGCTACACCTTC.

Comments on this clonotype: A much larger clone differs by one base, so this may be a read error. V gene TRBV6-5 combines with J gene TRBJ1-6; 8 nucleotides agree with TRBD1. Germline V CDR1 and CDR2: MNHEY, SVGAGI. J gave up 6 bases and V 6 bases, and 7 bases lay outside the gene matches. The CDR3 is 15 amino acids. The CDR3 is CASRPRTGSNSPLHF. DNA for the CDR3: TGTGCCAGCAGACCTAGGACAGGGAGTAATTCACCCCTCCACTTT.

There are many counts of this clonotype. The V call is TRBV12-3 or TRBV12-4, the J call TRBJ2-5, with TRBD1 matching 7 bases. There are 13 residues in the CDR3. V trimming: 5 bases; J trimming: 4 bases; junction bases outside the gene matches: 4. The CDR3: CASSVQGRETQYF. DNA for the CDR3: TGTGCCAGCAGTGTACAGGGGCGAGAGACCCAGTACTTC.

This clonotype was counted many times. The chain carries TRBV7-3 and TRBJ2-6; no reliable D call. Trimming removed 2 bases at V and 2 bases at J, with 10 bases between. This CDR3 is 16 amino acids long. Germline V gene data show CDR1 as SGHTA and CDR2 as FQGTGA. The CDR3 bases are TGTGCCAGCAGCTTAGATATGGGGACTGGGGCCAACGTCCTGACTTTC. Its protein product is CASSLDMGTGANVLTF.

The sample holds one count of this clonotype. This chain uses TRBV15 with TRBJ2-1, with TRBD1 matching 10 bases. This CDR3 contains 16 residues. The germline V gene has CDR1 LNHNV and CDR2 YYDKDF (reference sequence). The junction had 9 bases not matched to a gene; V was cut back by 1 base and J by 9 bases. CDR3 amino acids: CATSRARDRGDTEQFF. The CDR3 region has the DNA TGTGCCACCAGCAGAGCCCGGGACAGGGGTGATACTGAGCAGTTCTTC.

V and J are TRBV27 and TRBJ2-2; D is uncertain. The CDR3 has 13 residues. Looked up from germline, CDR1 is MNHEY and CDR2 is SMNVEV (reference sequence). V lost 0 bases, J lost 8 bases, and 7 bases lay in between. The CDR3 nucleotides are TGTGCCAGCAGTTTATCGTACCCAGGGGAGCTGTTTTTT. It encodes CASSLSYPGELFF.

This clonotype has a count of ten or more. The chain links TRBV20-1 to TRBJ1-3; D not certain. The germline V gene has CDR1 DFQATT and CDR2 SNEGSKA (reference sequence). Trimming shortened V by 6 bases and J by 6 bases, and 12 bases separated the two germline ends. The CDR3 is made up of 12 amino acids. The CDR3 reads CSAPAWENTIYF. The CDR3 coding sequence is TGCAGTGCCCCGGCGTGGGAAAACACCATATATTTT.

This clonotype was seen ten or more times. The chain employs TRBV12-3 or TRBV12-4 and TRBJ2-2, with 7 nucleotides matching TRBD2. This CDR3 contains 16 residues. The junction had 13 bases not matched to a gene; V was cut back by 5 bases and J by 7 bases. The chain's CDR3 is CASSQSGILAIGELFF. The CDR3 coding sequence is TGTGCCAGCAGTCAGTCGGGGATACTAGCGATCGGGGAGCTGTTTTTT.

This clonotype was recorded a few times. The chain recombines TRBV3-1 with TRBJ2-1; D is uncertain. Germline assignment: CDR1 LGHDT and CDR2 YNNKEL (reference sequence). The germline V and J ends were trimmed by 0 bases and 0 bases, with 12 bases remaining between them. The CDR3 is 17 residues long. The CDR3 loop is CASSQDLDASSYNEQFF. The CDR3 DNA follows: TGTGCCAGCAGCCAAGATCTAGACGCAAGCTCCTACAATGAGCAGTTCTTC.

This clonotype was seen ten or more times. The V gene is TRBV3-1, the J gene TRBJ2-3; 7 bases fit TRBD2. CDR1 is LGHDT, CDR2 YNNKEL, per germline (reference sequence). The J segment lost 9 bases and the V segment lost 2 bases, leaving 8 bases of the junction unmatched. The CDR3 is 14 residues long. CDR3 in amino acids: CASSQPRLAATQYF. CDR3 bases: TGTGCCAGCAGCCAACCAAGACTAGCAGCCACGCAGTATTTT.

This clonotype was counted once. A much larger clone lies one base from this, so it may be a read error. The gene calls are TRBV9 and TRBJ2-2; tentatively, D is TRBD1 (5 bases). Germline CDR1 reads SGDLS; CDR2 reads YYNGEE. The CDR3 covers 16 residues. CDR3 sequence reads: CASSLGQGMSTGELFF. The CDR3 nucleotides are TGCGCCAGCAGCTTGGGGCAGGGAATGAGCACCGGGGAGCTGTTTTTT.

The CDR3 region has the DNA TGTGCCATCAGTGGAGTAGCGGGGGCCAACGTCCTGACTTTC. Translation gives CAISGVAGANVLTF. The chain uses TRBV10-3 and TRBJ2-6; D is possibly TRBD2 (5 bases). Trimming took off 4 bases at V and 4 bases at J, with 8 bases between the two ends. The CDR3 is 14 residues long. The germline V gene has CDR1 ENHRY and CDR2 SYGVKD.

This clonotype was recorded many times. This chain links TRBV19 with TRBJ2-1, with a tentative D call TRBD1 (5 bases). Trimming cost V 7 bases and J 6 bases, with 16 bases left between them. This CDR3 region has 14 residues. Germline lookup yields CDR1 LNHDA and CDR2 SQIVND (reference sequence). The CDR3 spells CASKSQGWVNEQFF. In DNA, the CDR3 is TGTGCCAGTAAGTCCCAGGGCTGGGTCAATGAGCAGTTCTTC.

The chain employs TRBV7-2 and TRBJ1-2; D perhaps matches TRBD1 (6 bases). CDR3 length: 13 amino acids. Germline-derived CDR1 and CDR2 are SGHTA and FQGNSA. V lost 2 bases and J 6 bases, leaving 10 bases between the germline ends. CDR3 amino acids: CASSLYRDDGYTF. CDR3 DNA sequence: TGTGCCAGCAGCTTATACAGGGATGATGGCTACACCTTC.

This clonotype was counted once. The rearrangement joins TRBV4-1 to TRBJ2-5; a possible D gene is TRBD1 (6 bases). There are 14 residues in the CDR3. The V gene's germline CDR1 is MGHRA and CDR2 YSYEKL. V was shortened by 0 bases and J by 2 bases, with 7 bases between the two germline ends. CDR3 DNA sequence: TGCGCCAGCAGCCAAGAGGACAGTCAAGAGACCCAGTACTTC. This codes for CASSQEDSQETQYF.

Concerning this clonotype: A single base separates this from a much larger clone, so it may be a read error. The rearrangement joins TRBV6-4 to TRBJ1-4; perhaps TRBD1 as D (5 bases). CDR1 and CDR2 from the germline V gene are MRHNA and SNTAGT. There are 14 residues in the CDR3. V was clipped by 5 bases and J by 12 bases, with 19 bases between them. CDR3 amino acids: CASSPGRVGSELFF. The CDR3, as DNA: TGTGCCAGCAGTCCGGGACGGGTCGGGTCGGAACTGTTTTTT.

The chain joins TRBV20-1 to TRBJ2-3; 7 bases match TRBD2. With V trimmed by 5 bases and J by 3 bases, 17 bases remained unmatched. This CDR3 has 17 residues. From germline, CDR1 is DFQATT and CDR2 SNEGSKA (reference sequence). The CDR3 loop reads CSARKAHLAAFTDTQYF. The CDR3 DNA reads as TGCAGTGCTCGTAAGGCCCACCTAGCGGCGTTTACAGATACGCAGTATTTT.

For the CDR3, the DNA is TGTGCCAGCAGTGCCCCGGGGAGCGAGCAGTACTTC. It specifies CASSAPGSEQYF. V is TRBV27 and J is TRBJ2-7; weak D call: TRBD2 (5 bases). The CDR3 is 12 amino acids. CDR1 and CDR2 from the germline V gene are MNHEY and SMNVEV (reference sequence). V lost 5 bases to trimming and J lost 6 bases, with 11 bases between them.

The chain links TRBV12-3 or TRBV12-4 to TRBJ2-2, with 8 positions matching TRBD2. V lost 6 bases to trimming and J lost 7 bases; unmatched junction nucleotides: 7. The CDR3 is 14 residues long. CDR3 residues: CASRPGGADGELFF. The CDR3, as DNA: TGTGCCAGCAGACCGGGGGGGGCTGACGGGGAGCTGTTTTTT.

The J gene is TRBJ2-5, the V gene TRBV7-8, with 16 nucleotides matching TRBD2. This CDR3 is built from 15 residues. V shed 5 bases, J shed 5 bases, and the junction held 2 bases outside the gene matches. CDR1 and CDR2 from the germline V gene are SGHVS and FQNEAQ. CDR3: CASSAGLAGGETQYF. The CDR3 coding sequence is TGTGCCAGCAGCGCGGGACTAGCGGGAGGGGAGACCCAGTACTTC.

This clonotype was detected a few times. A much larger clone is a single base away; this may be a read error. The J gene is TRBJ2-5, the V gene TRBV20-1; D is unresolved. Germline loops: CDR1 DFQATT, CDR2 SNEGSKA (reference sequence). The CDR3 covers 12 residues. The CDR3 sequence is CSARQFEETPYF. CDR3 in DNA: TGCAGTGCTCGGCAATTCGAGGAGACCCCGTACTTC.

On this clonotype itself: Compared with germline, one end of the junction differs, possibly owing to a read error. J is TRBJ2-7 and V is TRBV6-5; D might be TRBD2 (6 bases). The germline V gene encodes CDR1 MNHEY and CDR2 SVGAGI. This CDR3 is 19 amino acids long. The CDR3 sequence is CASSHSISVYAGRVYEQCF. CDR3 DNA sequence: TGTGCCAGCAGTCACTCGATATCTGTATATGCGGGACGAGTCTACGAGCAGTGCTTC.

This clonotype was counted ten times or more. The V and J genes are TRBV9 and TRBJ1-6, with 9 bases aligning to TRBD1. The CDR3 length is 15 residues. Trimming took 0 bases from V and 7 from J; bases not matched to a gene: 2. Looked up from germline, CDR1 is SGDLS and CDR2 is YYNGEE. CDR3 nucleotide sequence: TGTGCCAGCAGCGTAGAGGGACAGGGAAATTCACCCCTCCACTTT. It yields the protein CASSVEGQGNSPLHF.

This clonotype has more than one count but fewer than ten. The gene calls are TRBV3-1 and TRBJ1-4; D remains unclear. The CDR3 spans 16 residues. CDR1 LGHDT and CDR2 YNNKEL come from the germline V gene (reference sequence). V was trimmed by 1 base and J by 5 bases, leaving 14 bases between them. The CDR3 coding sequence is TGTGCCAGCAGCCAAGGGTTGGTTAAGAGGAATGAAAAACTGTTTTTT. It is translated as CASSQGLVKRNEKLFF.

This clonotype was detected ten times or more. The rearrangement links TRBV10-3 to TRBJ2-7; D not resolved. Trimming took off 3 bases at V and 4 bases at J, with 10 bases between the two ends. Per germline, CDR1 ENHRY and CDR2 SYGVKD. This CDR3 has 13 residues. CDR3 residues: CAISDILEYEQYF. In DNA, the CDR3 is TGTGCCATCAGTGACATTTTGGAGTACGAGCAGTACTTC.

This clonotype was counted ten times or more. This rearrangement joins TRBV29-1 to TRBJ2-5; 7 bases line up with TRBD2. CDR1 and CDR2 from the germline V gene are SQVTM and ANQGSEA. CDR3 length: 14 amino acids. With V trimmed by 7 bases and J by 2 bases, 10 bases remained unmatched. CDR3 in DNA: TGCAGCGGATGGAGCGGGATTCTACAAGAGACCCAGTACTTC. Translation: CSGWSGILQETQYF.